The present T cell receptor (beta chain) was sequenced within a study of blood T cell repertoires in COVID-19. Study overall: There were acute and convalescent COVID-19 samples, and they came from the United States, Italy and Spain. Sources were T cells, B-cell-depleted T cells, or PBMCs; the material itself was cDNA or gDNA.

This CDR3 comprises 16 residues. V lost 4 bases to trimming and J lost 0 bases, with 11 bases between them. Germline CDR1 is KGHDR and CDR2 is SFDVKD. In the authors' workflow: For nucleated cells, counts were estimated from reference gene primer amplification. Clones were sequenced by immunoSEQ multiplex PCR, and TCRdb holds only the in-frame ones, with some missing. V, J and clone size derive from that table, while D and trimming were established from the DNA sequence. The repertoire consists of 100,000 to 150,000 clones, with almost 70% occurring once and the leading ten covering approximately 2.3%.

The V call is TRBV24-1, the J call TRBJ2-2; D perhaps matches TRBD1 (5 bases). The sequenced sample was peripheral blood. This TCR came from a woman in her 70s with acute or convalescent COVID-19. The CDR3 sequence is CATSDPDSPNTGELFF. In DNA, the CDR3 is TGTGCCACCAGTGACCCCGACAGCCCGAACACCGGGGAGCTGTTTTTT.